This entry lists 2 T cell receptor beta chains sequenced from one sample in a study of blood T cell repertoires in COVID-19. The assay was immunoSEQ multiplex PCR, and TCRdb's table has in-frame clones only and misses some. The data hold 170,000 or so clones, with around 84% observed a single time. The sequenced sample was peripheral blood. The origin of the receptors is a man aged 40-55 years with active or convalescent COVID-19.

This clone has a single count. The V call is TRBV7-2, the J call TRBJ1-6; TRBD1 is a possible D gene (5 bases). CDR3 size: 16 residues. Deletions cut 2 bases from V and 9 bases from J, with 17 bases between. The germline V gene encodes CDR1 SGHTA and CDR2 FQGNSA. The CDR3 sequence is CASSLWVAGSTSPLHF. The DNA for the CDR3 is TGTGCCAGCAGCTTATGGGTTGCAGGGTCGACTTCACCCCTCCACTTT.

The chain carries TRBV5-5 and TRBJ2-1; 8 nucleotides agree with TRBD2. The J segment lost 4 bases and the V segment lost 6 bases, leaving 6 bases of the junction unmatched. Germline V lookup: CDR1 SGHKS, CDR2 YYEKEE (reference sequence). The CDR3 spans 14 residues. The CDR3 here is CASKGLELYNEQFF. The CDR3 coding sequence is TGTGCCAGCAAGGGACTAGAACTTTACAATGAGCAGTTCTTC. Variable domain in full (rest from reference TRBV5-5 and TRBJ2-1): DAGVTQSPTHLIKTRGQQVTLRCSPISGHKSVSWYQQVLGQGPQFIFQYYEKEERGRGNFPDRFSARQFPNYSSELNVNALLLGDSALYLCASKGLELYNEQFFGPGTRLTVL.